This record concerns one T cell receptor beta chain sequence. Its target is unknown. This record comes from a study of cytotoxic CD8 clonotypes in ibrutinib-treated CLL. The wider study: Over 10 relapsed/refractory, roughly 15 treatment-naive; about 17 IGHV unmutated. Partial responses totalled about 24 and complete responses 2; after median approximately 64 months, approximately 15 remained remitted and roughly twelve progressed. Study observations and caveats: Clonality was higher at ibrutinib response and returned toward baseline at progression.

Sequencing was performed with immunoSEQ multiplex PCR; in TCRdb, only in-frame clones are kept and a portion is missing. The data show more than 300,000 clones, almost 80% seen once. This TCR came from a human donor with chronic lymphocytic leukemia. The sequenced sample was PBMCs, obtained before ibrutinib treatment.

CDR3 DNA: TGTGCCAGTAGTCTGCGGACAGGGGGCACCGCTGAAGCTTTCTTT. It codes for CASSLRTGGTAEAFF. The genes are TRBV19 and TRBJ1-1; 11 bases agree with TRBD1. This CDR3 comprises 15 residues. Trimming cost V 5 bases and J 6 bases; bases outside gene matches: 8. CDR1 is LNHDA and CDR2 is SQIVND in the germline V gene (reference sequence).